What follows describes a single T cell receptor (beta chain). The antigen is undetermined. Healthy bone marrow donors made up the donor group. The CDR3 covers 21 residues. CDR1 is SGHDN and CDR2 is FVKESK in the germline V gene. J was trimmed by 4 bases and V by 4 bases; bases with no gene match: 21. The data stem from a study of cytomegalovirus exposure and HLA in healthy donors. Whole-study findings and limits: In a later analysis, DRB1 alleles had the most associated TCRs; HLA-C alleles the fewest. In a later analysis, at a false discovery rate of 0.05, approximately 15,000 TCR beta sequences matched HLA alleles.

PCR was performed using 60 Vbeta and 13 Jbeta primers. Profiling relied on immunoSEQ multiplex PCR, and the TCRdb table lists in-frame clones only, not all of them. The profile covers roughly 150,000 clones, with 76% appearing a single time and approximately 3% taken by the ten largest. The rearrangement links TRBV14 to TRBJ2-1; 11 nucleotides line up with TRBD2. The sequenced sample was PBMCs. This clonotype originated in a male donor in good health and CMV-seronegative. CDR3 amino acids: CASSPFLSSGRYLGGYNEQFF. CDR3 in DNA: TGTGCCAGCAGCCCCTTCCTATCTAGCGGGAGGTACCTGGGGGGATACAATGAGCAGTTCTTC.